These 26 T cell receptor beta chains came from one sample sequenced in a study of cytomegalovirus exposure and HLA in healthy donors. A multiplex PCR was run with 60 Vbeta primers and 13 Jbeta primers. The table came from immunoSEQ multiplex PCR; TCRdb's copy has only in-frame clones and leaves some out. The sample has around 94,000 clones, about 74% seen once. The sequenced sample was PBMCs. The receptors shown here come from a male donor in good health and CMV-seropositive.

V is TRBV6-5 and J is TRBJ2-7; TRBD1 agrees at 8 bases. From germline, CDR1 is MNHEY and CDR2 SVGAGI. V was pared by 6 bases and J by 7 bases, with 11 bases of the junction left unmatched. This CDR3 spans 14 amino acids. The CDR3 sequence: CASSRTGSSWEQYF. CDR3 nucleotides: TGTGCCAGCAGCCGGACAGGGTCAAGCTGGGAGCAGTACTTC.

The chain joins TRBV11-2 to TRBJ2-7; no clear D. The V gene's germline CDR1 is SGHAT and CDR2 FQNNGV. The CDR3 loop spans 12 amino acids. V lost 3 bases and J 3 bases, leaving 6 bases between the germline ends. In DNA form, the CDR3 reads TGTGCCAGCAGCTTTTCTAACTACGAGCAGTACTTC. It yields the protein CASSFSNYEQYF.

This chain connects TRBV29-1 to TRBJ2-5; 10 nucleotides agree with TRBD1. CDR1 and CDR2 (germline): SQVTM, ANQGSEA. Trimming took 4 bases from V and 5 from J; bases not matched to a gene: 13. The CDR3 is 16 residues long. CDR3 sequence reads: CSVVLWTGGFGETQYF. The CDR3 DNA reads TGCAGCGTTGTTTTGTGGACAGGGGGGTTCGGTGAGACCCAGTACTTC. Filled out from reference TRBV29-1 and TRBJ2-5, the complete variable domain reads SAVISQKPSRDICQRGTSLTIQCQVDSQVTMMFWYRQQPGQSLTLIATANQGSEATYESGFVIDKFPISRPNLTFSTLTVSNMSPEDSSIYLCSVVLWTGGFGETQYFGPGTRLLVL.

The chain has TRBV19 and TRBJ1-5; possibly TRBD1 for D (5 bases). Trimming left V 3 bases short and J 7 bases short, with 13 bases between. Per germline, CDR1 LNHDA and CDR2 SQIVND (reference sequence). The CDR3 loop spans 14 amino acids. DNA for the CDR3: TGTGCCAGTAGTATCTTGGAGGGGCGGCAGCCCCAGCATTTT. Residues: CASSILEGRQPQHF.

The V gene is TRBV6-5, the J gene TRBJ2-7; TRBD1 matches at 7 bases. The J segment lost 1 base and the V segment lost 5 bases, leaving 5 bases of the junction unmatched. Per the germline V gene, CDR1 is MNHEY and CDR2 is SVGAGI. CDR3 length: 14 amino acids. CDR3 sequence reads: CASSRQGLSYEQYF. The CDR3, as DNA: TGTGCCAGCAGTCGACAGGGCCTATCCTACGAGCAGTACTTC.

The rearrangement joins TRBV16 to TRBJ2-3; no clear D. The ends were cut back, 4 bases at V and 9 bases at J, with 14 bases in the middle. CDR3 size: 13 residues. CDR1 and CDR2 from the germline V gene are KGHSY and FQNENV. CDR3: CASSPSLSKTQYF. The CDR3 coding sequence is TGTGCCAGCAGCCCCTCGCTGAGTAAGACGCAGTATTTT.

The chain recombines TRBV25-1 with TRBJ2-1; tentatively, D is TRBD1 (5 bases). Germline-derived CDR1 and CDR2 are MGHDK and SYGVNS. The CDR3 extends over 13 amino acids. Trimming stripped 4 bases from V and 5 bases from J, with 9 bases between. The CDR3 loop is CASSGQNDNEQFF. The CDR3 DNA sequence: TGTGCCAGCAGTGGACAGAACGACAATGAGCAGTTCTTC.

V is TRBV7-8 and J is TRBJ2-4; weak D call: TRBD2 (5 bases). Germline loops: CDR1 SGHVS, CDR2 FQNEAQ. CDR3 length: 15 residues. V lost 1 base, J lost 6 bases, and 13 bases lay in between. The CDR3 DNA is TGTGCCAGCAGCTTAGGTCTACTAGTGACAAACATTCAGTACTTC. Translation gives CASSLGLLVTNIQYF. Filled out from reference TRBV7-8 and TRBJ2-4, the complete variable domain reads GAGVSQSPRYKVAKRGQDVALRCDPISGHVSLFWYQQALGQGPEFLTYFQNEAQLDKSGLPSDRFFAERPEGSVSTLKIQRTQQEDSAVYLCASSLGLLVTNIQYFGAGTRLSVL.

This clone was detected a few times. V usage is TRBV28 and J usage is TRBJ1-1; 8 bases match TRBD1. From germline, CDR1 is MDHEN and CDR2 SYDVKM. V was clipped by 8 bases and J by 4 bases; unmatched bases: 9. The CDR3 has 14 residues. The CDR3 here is CASVAGGSLTEAFF. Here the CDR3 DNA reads TGTGCCAGCGTGGCAGGGGGCAGCCTCACTGAAGCTTTCTTT.

CDR3 sequence reads: CASSAQGLAGGAEQFF. The CDR3 DNA sequence: TGTGCCAGCAGCGCCCAGGGACTAGCGGGAGGTGCTGAGCAGTTCTTC. The rearrangement joins TRBV7-3 to TRBJ2-1; 15 nucleotides match TRBD2. With V trimmed by 5 bases and J by 9 bases, 8 bases remained unmatched. CDR3 size: 16 residues. Germline lookup yields CDR1 SGHTA and CDR2 FQGTGA.

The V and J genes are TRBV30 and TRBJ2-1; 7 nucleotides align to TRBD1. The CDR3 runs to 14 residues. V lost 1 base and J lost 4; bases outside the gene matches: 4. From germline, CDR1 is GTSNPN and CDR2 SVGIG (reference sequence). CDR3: CAWSADRAYNEQFF. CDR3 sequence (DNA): TGTGCCTGGAGTGCTGACAGGGCTTACAATGAGCAGTTCTTC. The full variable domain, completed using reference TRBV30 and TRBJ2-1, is SQTIHQWPATLVQPVGSPLSLECTVEGTSNPNLYWYRQAAGRGLQLLFYSVGIGQISSEVPQNLSASRPQDRQFILSSKKLLLSDSGFYLCAWSADRAYNEQFFGPGTRLTVL.

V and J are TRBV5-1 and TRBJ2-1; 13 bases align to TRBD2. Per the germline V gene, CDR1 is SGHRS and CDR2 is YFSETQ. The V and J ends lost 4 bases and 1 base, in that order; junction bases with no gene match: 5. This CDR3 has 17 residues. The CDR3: CASSILAGGASYNEQFF. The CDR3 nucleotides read TGCGCCAGCAGCATACTAGCGGGAGGGGCTTCCTACAATGAGCAGTTCTTC.

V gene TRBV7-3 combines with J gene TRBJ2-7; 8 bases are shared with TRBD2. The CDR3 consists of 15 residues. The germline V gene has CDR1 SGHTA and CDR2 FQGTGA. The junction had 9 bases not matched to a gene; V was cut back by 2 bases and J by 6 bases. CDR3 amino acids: CASSLSGGTTSEQYF. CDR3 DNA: TGTGCCAGCAGCTTATCGGGGGGGACTACCAGCGAGCAGTACTTC.

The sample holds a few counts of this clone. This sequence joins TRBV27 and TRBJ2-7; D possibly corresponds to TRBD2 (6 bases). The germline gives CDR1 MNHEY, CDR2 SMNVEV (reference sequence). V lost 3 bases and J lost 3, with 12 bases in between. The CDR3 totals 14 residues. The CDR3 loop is CASSFRQGGYEQYF. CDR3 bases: TGTGCCAGCAGTTTCCGTCAGGGAGGCTACGAGCAGTACTTC.

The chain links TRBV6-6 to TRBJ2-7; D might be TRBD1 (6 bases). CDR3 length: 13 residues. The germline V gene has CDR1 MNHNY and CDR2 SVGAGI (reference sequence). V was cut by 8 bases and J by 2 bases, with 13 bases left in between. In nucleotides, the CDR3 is TGTGCCAGCGGGGATCAGGGGCCCTACGAGCAGTACTTC. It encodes CASGDQGPYEQYF.

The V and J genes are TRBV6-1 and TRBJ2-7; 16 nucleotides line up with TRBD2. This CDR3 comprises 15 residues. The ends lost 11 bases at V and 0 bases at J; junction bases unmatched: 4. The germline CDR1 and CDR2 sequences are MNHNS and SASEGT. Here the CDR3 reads CAGGLAGGSSYEQYF. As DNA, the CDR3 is TGTGCCGGGGGACTAGCGGGAGGGAGCTCCTACGAGCAGTACTTC.

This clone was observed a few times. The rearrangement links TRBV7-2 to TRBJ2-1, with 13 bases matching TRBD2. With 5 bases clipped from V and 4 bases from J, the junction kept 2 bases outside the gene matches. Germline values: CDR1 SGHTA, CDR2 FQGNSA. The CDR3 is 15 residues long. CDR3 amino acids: CASSMGLAGYNEQFF. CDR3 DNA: TGTGCCAGCAGCATGGGACTAGCGGGATACAATGAGCAGTTCTTC.

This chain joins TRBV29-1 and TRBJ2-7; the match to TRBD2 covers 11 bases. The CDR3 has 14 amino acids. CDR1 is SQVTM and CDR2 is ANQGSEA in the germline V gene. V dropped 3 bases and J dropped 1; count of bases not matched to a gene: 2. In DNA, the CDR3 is TGCAGCGTTGACGGACTAGCGGGTTCCTACGAGCAGTACTTC. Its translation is CSVDGLAGSYEQYF.

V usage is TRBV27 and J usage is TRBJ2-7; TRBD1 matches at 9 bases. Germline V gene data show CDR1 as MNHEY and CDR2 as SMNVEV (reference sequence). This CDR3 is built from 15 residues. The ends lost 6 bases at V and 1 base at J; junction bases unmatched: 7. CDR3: CASSSMGTGSYEQYF. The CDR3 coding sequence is TGTGCCAGCAGCTCTATGGGGACAGGGTCCTACGAGCAGTACTTC.

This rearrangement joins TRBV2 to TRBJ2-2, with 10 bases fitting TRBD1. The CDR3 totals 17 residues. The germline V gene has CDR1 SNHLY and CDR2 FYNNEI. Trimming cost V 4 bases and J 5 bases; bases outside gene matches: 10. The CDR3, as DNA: TGTGCCAGCAGTGTCTTTTCAACGGGACAGGGGACCGGGGAGCTGTTTTTT. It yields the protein CASSVFSTGQGTGELFF. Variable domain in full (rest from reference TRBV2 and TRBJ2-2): EPEVTQTPSHQVTQMGQEVILRCVPISNHLYFYWYRQILGQKVEFLVSFYNNEISEKSEIFDDQFSVERPDGSNFTLKIRSTKLEDSAMYFCASSVFSTGQGTGELFFGEGSRLTVL.

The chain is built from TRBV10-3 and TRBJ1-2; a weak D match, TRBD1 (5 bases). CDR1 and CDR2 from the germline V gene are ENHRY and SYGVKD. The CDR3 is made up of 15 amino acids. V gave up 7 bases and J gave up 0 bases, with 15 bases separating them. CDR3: CAIKKTEQANYGYTF. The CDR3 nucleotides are TGTGCCATCAAGAAGACAGAACAGGCTAACTATGGCTACACCTTC.

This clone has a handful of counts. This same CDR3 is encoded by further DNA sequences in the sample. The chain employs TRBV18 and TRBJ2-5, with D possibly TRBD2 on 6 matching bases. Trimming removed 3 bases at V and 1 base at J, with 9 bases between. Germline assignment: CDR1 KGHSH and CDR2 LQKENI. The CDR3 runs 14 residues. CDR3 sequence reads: CASSPTGSQETQYF. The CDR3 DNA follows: TGTGCCAGCTCACCTACCGGGAGCCAAGAGACCCAGTACTTC.

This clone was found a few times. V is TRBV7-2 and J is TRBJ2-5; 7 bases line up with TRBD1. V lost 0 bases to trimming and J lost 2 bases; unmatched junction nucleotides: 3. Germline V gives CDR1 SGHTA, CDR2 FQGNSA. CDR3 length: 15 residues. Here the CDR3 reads CASSLAGTAQETQYF. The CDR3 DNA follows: TGTGCCAGCAGCTTAGCCGGGACAGCACAAGAGACCCAGTACTTC.

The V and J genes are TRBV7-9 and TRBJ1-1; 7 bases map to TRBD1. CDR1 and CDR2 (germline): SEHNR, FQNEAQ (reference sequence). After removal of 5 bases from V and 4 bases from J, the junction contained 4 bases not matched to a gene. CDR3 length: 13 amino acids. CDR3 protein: CASSPDRATEAFF. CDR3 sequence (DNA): TGTGCCAGCAGCCCTGACAGGGCCACTGAAGCTTTCTTT. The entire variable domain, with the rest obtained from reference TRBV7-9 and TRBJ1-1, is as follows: DTGVSQNPRHKITKRGQNVTFRCDPISEHNRLYWYRQTLGQGPEFLTYFQNEAQLEKSRLLSDRFSAERPKGSFSTLEIQRTEQGDSAMYLCASSPDRATEAFFGQGTRLTVV.

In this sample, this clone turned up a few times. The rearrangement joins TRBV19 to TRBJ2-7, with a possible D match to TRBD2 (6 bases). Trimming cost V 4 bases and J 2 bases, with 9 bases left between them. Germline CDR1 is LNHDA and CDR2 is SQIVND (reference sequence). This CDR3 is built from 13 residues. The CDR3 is CASSRDLTYEQYF. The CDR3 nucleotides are TGTGCCAGTAGTAGGGACTTGACCTACGAGCAGTACTTC.

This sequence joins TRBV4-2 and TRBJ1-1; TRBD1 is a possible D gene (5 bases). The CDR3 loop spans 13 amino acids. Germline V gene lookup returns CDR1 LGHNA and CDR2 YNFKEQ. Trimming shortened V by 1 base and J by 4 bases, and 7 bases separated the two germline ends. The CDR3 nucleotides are TGTGCCAGCAGCCAAGTGGGGGGCACTGAAGCTTTCTTT. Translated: CASSQVGGTEAFF.